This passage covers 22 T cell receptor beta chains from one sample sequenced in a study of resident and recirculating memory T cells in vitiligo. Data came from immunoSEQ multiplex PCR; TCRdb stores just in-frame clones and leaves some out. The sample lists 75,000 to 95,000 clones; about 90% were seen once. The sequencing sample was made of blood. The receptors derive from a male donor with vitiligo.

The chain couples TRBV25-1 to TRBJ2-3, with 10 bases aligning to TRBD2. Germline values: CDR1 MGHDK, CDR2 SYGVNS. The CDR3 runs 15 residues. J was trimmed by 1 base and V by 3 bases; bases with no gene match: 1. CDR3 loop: CASSESGRGTDTQYF. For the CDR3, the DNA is TGTGCCAGCAGTGAGAGCGGGAGGGGCACAGATACGCAGTATTTT.

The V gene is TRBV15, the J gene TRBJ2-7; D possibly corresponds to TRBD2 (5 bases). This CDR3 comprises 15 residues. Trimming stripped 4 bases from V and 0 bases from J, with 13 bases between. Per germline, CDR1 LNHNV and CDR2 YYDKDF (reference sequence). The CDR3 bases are TGTGCCACCAGCATGACTACCCTGAGCTCCTACGAGCAGTACTTC. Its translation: CATSMTTLSSYEQYF.

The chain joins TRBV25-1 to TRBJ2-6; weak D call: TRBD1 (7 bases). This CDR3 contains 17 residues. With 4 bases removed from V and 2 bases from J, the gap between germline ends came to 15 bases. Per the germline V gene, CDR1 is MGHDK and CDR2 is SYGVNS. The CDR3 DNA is TGTGCCAGCAGTGCCGAGACAGGGAGGACTGGGGCCAACGTCCTGACTTTC. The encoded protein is CASSAETGRTGANVLTF.

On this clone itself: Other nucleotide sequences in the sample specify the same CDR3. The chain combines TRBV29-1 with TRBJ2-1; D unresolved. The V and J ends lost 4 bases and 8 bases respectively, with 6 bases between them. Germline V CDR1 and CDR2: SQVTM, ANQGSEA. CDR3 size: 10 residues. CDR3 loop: CSVGAYEQFF. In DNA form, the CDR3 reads TGCAGCGTTGGAGCATATGAGCAGTTCTTC.

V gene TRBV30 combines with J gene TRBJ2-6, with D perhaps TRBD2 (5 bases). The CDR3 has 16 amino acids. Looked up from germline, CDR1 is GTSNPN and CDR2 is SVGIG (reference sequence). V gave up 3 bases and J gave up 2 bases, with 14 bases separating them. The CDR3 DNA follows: TGTGCCTGGAGGAACAGCGGCCCCCCTGGGGCCAACGTCCTGACTTTC. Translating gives CAWRNSGPPGANVLTF.

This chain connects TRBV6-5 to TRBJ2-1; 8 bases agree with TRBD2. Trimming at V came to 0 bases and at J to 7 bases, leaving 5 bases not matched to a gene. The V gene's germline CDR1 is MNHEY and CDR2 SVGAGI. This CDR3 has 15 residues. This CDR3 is CASSYSTRLANEQFF. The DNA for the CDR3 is TGTGCCAGCAGTTACTCGACGCGACTAGCGAATGAGCAGTTCTTC.

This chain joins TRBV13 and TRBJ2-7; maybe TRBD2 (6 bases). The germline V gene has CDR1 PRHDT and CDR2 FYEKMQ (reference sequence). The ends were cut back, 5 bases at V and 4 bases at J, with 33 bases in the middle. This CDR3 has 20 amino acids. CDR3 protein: CASSLEGSLVPGLDPYEQYF. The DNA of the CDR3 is TGTGCCAGCAGCCTAGAGGGGTCCCTGGTACCGGGACTGGACCCTTACGAGCAGTACTTC.

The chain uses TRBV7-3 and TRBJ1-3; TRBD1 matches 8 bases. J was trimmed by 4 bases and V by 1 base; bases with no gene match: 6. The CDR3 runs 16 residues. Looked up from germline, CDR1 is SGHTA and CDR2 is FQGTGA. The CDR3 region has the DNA TGTGCCAGCAGCTTAAATCCCAGGGGGCCAGGAAACACCATATATTTT. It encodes CASSLNPRGPGNTIYF.

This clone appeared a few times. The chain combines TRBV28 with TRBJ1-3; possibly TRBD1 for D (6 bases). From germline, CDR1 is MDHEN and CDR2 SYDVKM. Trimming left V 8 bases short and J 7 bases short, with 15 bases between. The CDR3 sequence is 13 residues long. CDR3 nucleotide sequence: TGTGCCAGCTCGGCACAGGGCTGGAACACCATATATTTT. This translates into CASSAQGWNTIYF. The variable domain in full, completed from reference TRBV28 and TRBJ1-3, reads DVKVTQSSRYLVKRTGEKVFLECVQDMDHENMFWYRQDPGLGLRLIYFSYDVKMKEKGDIPEGYSVSREKKERFSLILESASTNQTSMYLCASSAQGWNTIYFGEGSWLTVV.

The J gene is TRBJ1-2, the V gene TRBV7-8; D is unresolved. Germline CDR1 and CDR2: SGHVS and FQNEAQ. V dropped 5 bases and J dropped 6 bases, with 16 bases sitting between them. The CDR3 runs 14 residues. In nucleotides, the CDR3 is TGTGCCAGCAGCCCCGGGGAGGGAGGGAATGGCTACACCTTC. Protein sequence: CASSPGEGGNGYTF.

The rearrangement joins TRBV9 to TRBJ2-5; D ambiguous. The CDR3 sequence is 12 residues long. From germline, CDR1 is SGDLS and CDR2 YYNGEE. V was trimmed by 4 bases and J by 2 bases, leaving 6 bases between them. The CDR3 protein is CASSKQQETQYF. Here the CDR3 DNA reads TGTGCCAGCAGCAAGCAACAAGAGACCCAGTACTTC.

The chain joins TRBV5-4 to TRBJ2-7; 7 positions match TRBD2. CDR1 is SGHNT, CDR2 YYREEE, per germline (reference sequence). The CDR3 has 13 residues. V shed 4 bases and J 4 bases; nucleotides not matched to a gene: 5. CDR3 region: CASSAGGTYEQYF. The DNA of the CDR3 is TGTGCCAGCAGCGCCGGGGGGACGTACGAGCAGTACTTC.

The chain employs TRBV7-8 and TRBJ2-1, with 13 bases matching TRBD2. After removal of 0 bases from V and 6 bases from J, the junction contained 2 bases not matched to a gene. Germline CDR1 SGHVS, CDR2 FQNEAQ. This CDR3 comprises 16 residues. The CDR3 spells CASSLAGLAGANEQFF. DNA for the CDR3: TGTGCCAGCAGCTTAGCAGGACTAGCGGGAGCCAATGAGCAGTTCTTC. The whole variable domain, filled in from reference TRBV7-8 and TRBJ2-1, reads GAGVSQSPRYKVAKRGQDVALRCDPISGHVSLFWYQQALGQGPEFLTYFQNEAQLDKSGLPSDRFFAERPEGSVSTLKIQRTQQEDSAVYLCASSLAGLAGANEQFFGPGTRLTVL.

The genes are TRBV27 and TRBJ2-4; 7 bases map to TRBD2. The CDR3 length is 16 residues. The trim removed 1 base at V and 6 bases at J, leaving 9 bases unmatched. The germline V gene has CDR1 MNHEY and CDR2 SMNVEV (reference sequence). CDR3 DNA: TGTGCCAGCAGTTTATATTATGGGGGGACTACAAACATTCAGTACTTC. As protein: CASSLYYGGTTNIQYF.

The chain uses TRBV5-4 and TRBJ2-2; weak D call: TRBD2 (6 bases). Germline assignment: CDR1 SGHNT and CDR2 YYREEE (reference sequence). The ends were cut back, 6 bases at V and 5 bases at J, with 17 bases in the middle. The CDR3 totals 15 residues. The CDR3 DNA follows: TGTGCCAGCAATGAGGCGGGGACGGGAACCGGGGAGCTGTTTTTT. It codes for CASNEAGTGTGELFF.

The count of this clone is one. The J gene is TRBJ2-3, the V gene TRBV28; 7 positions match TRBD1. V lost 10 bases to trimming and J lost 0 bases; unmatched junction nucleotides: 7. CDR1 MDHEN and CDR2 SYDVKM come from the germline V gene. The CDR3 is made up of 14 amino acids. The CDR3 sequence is CATEDRRSTDTQYF. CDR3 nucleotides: TGTGCCACCGAGGACAGGAGAAGCACAGATACGCAGTATTTT.

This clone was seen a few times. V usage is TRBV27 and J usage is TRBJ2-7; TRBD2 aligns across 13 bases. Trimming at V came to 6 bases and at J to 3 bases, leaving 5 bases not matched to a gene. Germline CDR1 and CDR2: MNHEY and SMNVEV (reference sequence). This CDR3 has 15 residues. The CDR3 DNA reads TGTGCCAGCAGCGTGGGACTAGCGGGAATCTACGAGCAGTACTTC. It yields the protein CASSVGLAGIYEQYF.

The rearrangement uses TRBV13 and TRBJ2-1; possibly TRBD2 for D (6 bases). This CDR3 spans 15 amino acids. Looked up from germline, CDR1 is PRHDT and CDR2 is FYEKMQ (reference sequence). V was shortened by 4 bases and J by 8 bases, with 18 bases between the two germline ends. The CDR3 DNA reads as TGTGCCAGCAGCTCGGTGACTAGATCTTTGGATGAGCAGTTCTTC. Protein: CASSSVTRSLDEQFF.

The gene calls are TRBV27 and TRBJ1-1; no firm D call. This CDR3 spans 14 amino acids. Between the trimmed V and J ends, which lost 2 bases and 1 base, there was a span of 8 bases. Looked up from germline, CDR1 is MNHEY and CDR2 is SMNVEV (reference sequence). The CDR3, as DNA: TGTGCCAGCAGTTTACTCCGTTGGAACACTGAAGCTTTCTTT. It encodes CASSLLRWNTEAFF.

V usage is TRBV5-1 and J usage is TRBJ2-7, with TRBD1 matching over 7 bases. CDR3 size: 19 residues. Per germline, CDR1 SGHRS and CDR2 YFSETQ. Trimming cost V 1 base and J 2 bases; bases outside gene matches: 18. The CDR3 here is CASSLLLGQQLVPTYEQYF. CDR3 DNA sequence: TGCGCCAGCAGCTTGCTCCTGGGACAGCAGTTAGTCCCCACCTACGAGCAGTACTTC.

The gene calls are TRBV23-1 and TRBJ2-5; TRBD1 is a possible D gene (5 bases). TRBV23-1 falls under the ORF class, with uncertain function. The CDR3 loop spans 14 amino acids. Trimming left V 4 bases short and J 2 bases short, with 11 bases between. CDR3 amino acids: CASSLLDKQETQYF. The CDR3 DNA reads TGCGCCAGCAGTCTCCTGGACAAACAAGAGACCCAGTACTTC.

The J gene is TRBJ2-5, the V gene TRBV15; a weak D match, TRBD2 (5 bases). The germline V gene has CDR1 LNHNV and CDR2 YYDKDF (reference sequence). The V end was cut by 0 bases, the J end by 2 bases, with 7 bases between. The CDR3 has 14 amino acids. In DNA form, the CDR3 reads TGTGCCACCAGCAGAGATAGAGGGCAAGAGACCCAGTACTTC. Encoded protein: CATSRDRGQETQYF.